What follows is one TCR beta chain and its context. Germline values: CDR1 SGHVS, CDR2 FQNEAQ. There are 17 residues in the CDR3. V lost 3 bases to trimming and J lost 0 bases; unmatched junction nucleotides: 6. PCR involved 60 Vbeta and 13 Jbeta primers. TCRdb's copy holds only in-frame clones and misses some; the assay was immunoSEQ multiplex PCR. The sample yields about 200,000 clones, 80% to 85% seen once. The sample originates from a study of cytomegalovirus exposure and HLA in healthy donors. The rearrangement joins TRBV7-8 to TRBJ2-1; 9 nucleotides agree with TRBD2. The clonotype comes from a woman between 35 and 50 years old in good health and CMV-seronegative. Material for sequencing was PBMCs. For the CDR3, the DNA is TGTGCCAGCAGCTTCGTTAATAGCGGGAGCTCCTACAATGAGCAGTTCTTC. Its translation is CASSFVNSGSSYNEQFF.